This T cell receptor (beta chain) stems from a study of technical replicates of blood from a few donors. CDR1 is LGHNT and CDR2 is FRNRAP in the germline V gene. V lost 0 bases, J lost 5 bases, and 19 bases stayed unmatched. The CDR3 spans 19 residues. Clones were sequenced by immunoSEQ multiplex PCR, and TCRdb holds only the in-frame ones, with some missing. This sample yields around 50,000 clones, of which roughly 94% are seen a single time; 0.2% to 0.25% belongs to the top ten. What was sequenced was T cells isolated from PBMCs. The gene calls are TRBV12-5 and TRBJ2-7; 7 bases line up with TRBD1. This sequence originates from a human donor in good health. The CDR3 here is CASGLVRTGERSGLHEQYF. CDR3 sequence (DNA): TGTGCTAGTGGTTTGGTACGCACAGGGGAACGGTCTGGCCTCCACGAGCAGTACTTC.